The next 20 T cell receptor beta chains were all read from a single sample in a study of T cell responses to AZD1222 COVID-19 vaccine. The method was immunoSEQ multiplex PCR; TCRdb's version includes in-frame clones alone and lacks a portion of them. The data show approximately 150,000 clones, about nine tenths seen once. The sequences come from peripheral blood, collected 28 days after the second AZD1222 dose. The receptors derive from an adult who received the AZD1222 COVID-19 vaccine.

The rearrangement uses TRBV5-1 and TRBJ2-7; D is tentatively TRBD1 or TRBD2 (5 bases each). This CDR3 contains 14 residues. CDR1 is SGHRS, CDR2 YFSETQ, per germline. Trimming took 0 bases from V and 1 from J, leaving 8 bases between them. The CDR3 region is CASSLVGDSYEQYF. For the CDR3, the DNA is TGCGCCAGCAGCTTGGTGGGGGATTCCTACGAGCAGTACTTC.

The chain couples TRBV6-2 or TRBV6-3 to TRBJ1-5; D might be TRBD1 (5 bases). Germline-derived CDR1 and CDR2 are MNHEY and SVGEGT. The CDR3 runs to 16 residues. Trimming left V 0 bases short and J 3 bases short, with 12 bases between. The CDR3 region has the DNA TGTGCCAGCAGTTACTCTACGACGGGACCCAATCAGCCCCAGCATTTT. As protein: CASSYSTTGPNQPQHF.

V and J are TRBV27 and TRBJ1-4, with 8 bases identical to TRBD1. The ends lost 2 bases at V and 0 bases at J; junction bases unmatched: 8. Germline V gene sequence: CDR1 MNHEY, CDR2 SMNVEV (reference sequence). The CDR3 loop spans 18 amino acids. CDR3 sequence: CASSLGTGDHATNEKLFF. DNA of the CDR3: TGTGCCAGCAGTTTAGGGACAGGAGACCATGCAACTAATGAAAAACTGTTTTTT.

The V gene is TRBV6-2 or TRBV6-3, the J gene TRBJ1-4; 7 bases align to TRBD1. The length of the CDR3 is 15 residues. CDR1 and CDR2 from the germline V gene are MNHEY and SVGEGT. Trimming took 2 bases from V and 8 from J; bases not matched to a gene: 8. The CDR3 region is CASSYGDREKEKLFF. The CDR3 region has the DNA TGTGCCAGCAGTTACGGGGACAGAGAAAAGGAAAAACTGTTTTTT.

Comment on this clone: The junction and the germline gene differ at one end; a read error may be behind it. The CDR3 is CASSRTGGNYGYTF. CDR3 DNA sequence: TGTGCCAGCAGTAGGACAGGGGGAAACTATGGCTACACCTTC. The genes are TRBV19 and TRBJ1-2, with 10 bases fitting TRBD1. The germline V gene encodes CDR1 LNHDA and CDR2 SQIVND (reference sequence). This CDR3 contains 14 residues.

This clone was counted once. DNA of the CDR3: TGTGCCAGCAGCTTAGCAGCGGGGAACAATGAGCAGTTCTTC. It codes for CASSLAAGNNEQFF. The chain links TRBV13 to TRBJ2-1; 7 bases line up with TRBD2. The CDR3 spans 14 residues. V was clipped by 1 base and J by 5 bases; unmatched bases: 2. Germline V gene data show CDR1 as PRHDT and CDR2 as FYEKMQ (reference sequence).

The chain uses TRBV28 and TRBJ1-1, with D unresolved. The V gene's germline CDR1 is MDHEN and CDR2 SYDVKM. Trimming left V 2 bases short and J 8 bases short, with 6 bases between. The CDR3 runs 11 residues. As DNA, the CDR3 is TGTGCCAGCAGTTTACCCAGAGAAGCTTTCTTT. This codes for CASSLPREAFF.

The chain combines TRBV4-1 with TRBJ1-4; TRBD1 is a possible D gene (6 bases). The CDR3 covers 17 residues. V was trimmed by 0 bases and J by 0 bases, leaving 11 bases between them. The V gene's germline CDR1 is MGHRA and CDR2 YSYEKL. CDR3 sequence reads: CASSQEDSHPTNEKLFF. CDR3 nucleotide sequence: TGCGCCAGCAGCCAAGAGGACAGTCACCCAACTAATGAAAAACTGTTTTTT.

This sequence joins TRBV5-6 and TRBJ2-5; no clear D. The CDR3 is made up of 13 amino acids. CDR1 is SGHDT, CDR2 YYEEEE, per germline. With 0 bases removed from V and 5 bases from J, the gap between germline ends came to 8 bases. The chain's CDR3 is CASSLGSRETQYF. The CDR3 region has the DNA TGTGCCAGCAGCTTGGGAAGCAGGGAGACCCAGTACTTC.

The V gene is TRBV5-4, the J gene TRBJ1-1, with TRBD1 matching over 9 bases. Germline CDR1 SGHNT, CDR2 YYREEE (reference sequence). This CDR3 spans 14 amino acids. V was clipped by 4 bases and J by 5 bases; unmatched bases: 6. Here the CDR3 DNA reads TGTGCCAGCAGCAAGGACAGGGGCGGGACTGAAGCTTTCTTT. Residues: CASSKDRGGTEAFF.

This chain joins TRBV5-1 and TRBJ2-2; 9 positions match TRBD1. After removal of 3 bases from V and 0 bases from J, the junction contained 0 bases not matched to a gene. CDR1 SGHRS and CDR2 YFSETQ come from the germline V gene. The CDR3 spans 15 residues. Here the CDR3 reads CASSWDRANTGELFF. The DNA of the CDR3 is TGCGCCAGCAGCTGGGACAGGGCGAACACCGGGGAGCTGTTTTTT.

The chain has TRBV12-3 or TRBV12-4 and TRBJ2-2; D ambiguous. This CDR3 is 13 amino acids long. Trimming removed 3 bases at V and 5 bases at J, with 7 bases between. Written as DNA, the CDR3 is TGTGCCAGCAGTTTTTCCTCAACCGGGGAGCTGTTTTTT. Protein product: CASSFSSTGELFF.

This clone was observed a single time. V usage is TRBV25-1 and J usage is TRBJ1-2; maybe TRBD1 (5 bases). CDR3 length: 10 amino acids. Germline assignment: CDR1 MGHDK and CDR2 SYGVNS. V gave up 9 bases and J gave up 9 bases, with 11 bases separating them. The CDR3 is CASGDGSYTF. The CDR3 coding sequence is TGTGCCAGTGGGGACGGAAGCTACACCTTC.

This chain connects TRBV5-1 to TRBJ1-3; a weak D match, TRBD1 (5 bases). The CDR3 runs to 16 residues. V lost 0 bases to trimming and J lost 4 bases, with 14 bases between them. Per the germline V gene, CDR1 is SGHRS and CDR2 is YFSETQ. Written as DNA, the CDR3 is TGCGCCAGCAGCTTGGCTGGGGCAGGGTGGGGAAACACCATATATTTT. It yields the protein CASSLAGAGWGNTIYF.

The chain employs TRBV19 and TRBJ1-3, with D hard to call. The V gene lost 9 bases and the J gene lost 4 bases, with 13 bases spanning the gap. There are 13 residues in the CDR3. Germline lookup yields CDR1 LNHDA and CDR2 SQIVND (reference sequence). CDR3 in amino acids: CASLPYSGNTIYF. Here the CDR3 DNA reads TGTGCCAGCCTACCCTACTCGGGAAACACCATATATTTT.

This rearrangement joins TRBV6-1 to TRBJ1-2; D unclear. CDR3 size: 14 residues. V dropped 0 bases and J dropped 7 bases, with 12 bases sitting between them. Looked up from germline, CDR1 is MNHNS and CDR2 is SASEGT. The CDR3 DNA reads TGTGCCAGCAGTGAAGCGTTGCTCCTGGGTGGCTACACCTTC. Translated, it gives CASSEALLLGGYTF.

This chain connects TRBV6-2 or TRBV6-3 to TRBJ1-2; TRBD1 aligns across 7 bases. The V gene end was trimmed by 4 bases and the J gene end by 0 bases; junction bases not matched to a gene: 14. The CDR3 extends over 18 amino acids. Looked up from germline, CDR1 is MNHEY and CDR2 is SVGEGT. CDR3 protein: CASSFQPGQRLPNYGYTF. CDR3 bases: TGTGCCAGCAGTTTTCAGCCGGGACAGCGATTACCTAACTATGGCTACACCTTC.

The rearrangement uses TRBV10-3 and TRBJ1-2; TRBD1 is a possible D gene (5 bases). Germline CDR1 reads ENHRY; CDR2 reads SYGVKD. CDR3 length equals 14 residues. V shed 4 bases and J shed 7 bases, with 16 bases lying between them. The CDR3 spells CAISVSQGRSGYTF. Written as DNA, the CDR3 is TGTGCCATCAGTGTCAGTCAGGGCCGTAGTGGCTACACCTTC.

The rearrangement uses TRBV5-8 and TRBJ2-5, with a weak D call TRBD1 (6 bases). V dropped 4 bases and J dropped 5 bases, with 15 bases sitting between them. Germline CDR1 SGHTS, CDR2 YDEGEE. The CDR3 sequence is 14 residues long. The CDR3 is CASSRTGFGETQYF. As DNA, the CDR3 is TGTGCCAGCAGCCGAACAGGGTTCGGGGAGACCCAGTACTTC.

The rearrangement uses TRBV3-1 (or the pseudogene TRBV3-2) and TRBJ1-2; TRBD1 agrees at 11 bases. The CDR3 has 16 amino acids. The V gene end was trimmed by 4 bases and the J gene end by 8 bases; junction bases not matched to a gene: 12. Germline CDR1 is LGHDT and CDR2 is YNNKEL (reference sequence). CDR3 protein: CASSPGQGAELGGYTF. CDR3 nucleotides: TGTGCCAGCAGCCCCGGACAGGGGGCGGAATTGGGCGGCTACACCTTC.